The sequence of this T cell receptor beta chain was determined in a study of blood T cell repertoires in COVID-19. V shed 0 bases, J shed 7 bases, and the junction held 8 bases outside the gene matches. CDR3 length: 15 amino acids. Germline V gene lookup returns CDR1 LGHNA and CDR2 YNFKEQ. Sequencing was performed with immunoSEQ multiplex PCR; in TCRdb, only in-frame clones are kept and a portion is missing. The sample shows some 80,000 clones, 75% to 90% of them seen only once. The sequence was collected from a woman between 40 and 55 years old with active or convalescent COVID-19. The sample comprised peripheral blood. The chain employs TRBV4-2 and TRBJ2-7, with 8 nucleotides matching TRBD2. The CDR3 sequence: CASSQESGSGREQYF. The CDR3 nucleotides are TGTGCCAGCAGCCAAGAAAGCGGGAGTGGAAGGGAGCAGTACTTC.